What follows describes a single T cell receptor (beta chain). No antigen is known for it. No much larger clone is present one base from it, and per-base qualities are unavailable. The data were taken from a study of beta chain features in type 1 diabetes listed by TCRdb under 2018. Broadly, across the study: Mean age, gender distribution, total cell number and subset yield were not different between patients and healthy donors. A total of some 110 million sorted cells were examined across all samples, and a strong correlation was observed between cell number per subset and RNA yield. Naive and central memory subsets were obtained from all 28 donors, but regulatory and stem cell-like memory subsets were isolated from only 8 patients and roughly 8 healthy donors. The study compared the TCRB repertoires of sorted circulating CD4+ T cell subsets in recently diagnosed type 1 diabetes patients with those in matched healthy donors. What the study reported, not specific to this receptor: PCR might favor shorter templates, but patient and control samples were amplified and corrected together, so any skew would affect both groups equally. At VDJ recombination sites, type 1 diabetes patients had fewer insertions and more deleted nucleotides, which implies abnormalities in thymic rearrangement. Type 1 diabetes patients showed a moderate but significant shortening of TCRB CDR3 length in all four CD4+ subsets. Naive, central memory and regulatory TCRB repertoires appeared to be more similar among patients than among healthy donors. Because cDNA rather than genomic DNA was sequenced, highly expressing activated cells could have been over-represented, although no difference in activation and CD3 levels was found between groups. Only small numbers of individuals were included in the HLA sub-analyses, which left unresolved whether HLA type had any influence on TCRB rearrangement.

A single peripheral blood draw of about 116 mL on average was collected from each donor into heparinised tubes. Naive, central memory, regulatory and stem cell-like memory CD4+ T cells were sorted on a BD FACSAria II using a panel including CD45RO, CCR7, CD25, CD127, CD95 and CD27. Every sorted population had a purity above 95%. PBMCs were isolated right away by Lymphoprep density gradient centrifugation and were stained directly, without culture. To minimize batch effects, samples were stained and sorted in pairs, one healthy donor with one patient per experiment. The CDR3 spans 14 residues, from the cysteine through the phenylalanine. The entry retains the CDR3 DNA only, 42 bases that are in frame from base 1. Trimming costs V 3 bases and J 3 bases, and their ends lie 14 bases apart. The germline V gene (reference sequence) provides CDR1 GTSNPN and CDR2 SVGIG. The entire amount of isolated RNA was reverse transcribed using the High Capacity cDNA Reverse Transcription Kit, so the sequenced TCRB transcripts were expressed ones. Deep immunoSEQ sequencing was applied to naive, central memory and regulatory T cell samples, giving an average of roughly 3.5 million total reads per sample. After sorted cells were lysed in RLT buffer, RNA was extracted with DNase-treated RNeasy Micro or Mini kits, with the choice depending on cell number. To prevent cross-contamination, every cell subset was processed on its own, while patient and healthy donor samples were processed together. TCRB sequences were amplified from cDNA with the immunoSEQ multiplex PCR, producing 87-bp fragments spanning the CDR3 region. Amplicons were sequenced on the Illumina HiSeq platform. The authors' pipeline ran thus. PCR bias was corrected computationally using synthetic template baselines, and reads within Hamming distance 2 were collapsed, with unmergeable singletons discarded. Reads were aligned against IMGT to assign V, D and J genes, CDR3 length and insertions or deletions at six rearrangement sites. Within each subset, clonotype counts were normalized to sorted cell number, after which true diversity and Gini coefficients were computed with the tcR R package. The overlap coefficient, calculated on TCRB nucleotide sequences, was used to measure repertoire sharing. Out-of-frame TCRB sequences from naive cells were analyzed as a proxy for the pre-selection repertoire. TCRdb's version of the immuneACCESS table is confined to in-frame rearrangements and falls short of the full clone set. An unresolved V gene accounts for under half of the shortfall where checked; the remainder is of unknown origin. V and J calls and clone size are as listed in that table; D and trimming were resolved from the DNA. Here the sample has some 240,000 clones; 15% to 20% occur a single time. Together, the top ten hold approximately 0.087% of the sample.

This chain is built from TRBV30 and TRBJ1-2, with a tentative D gene TRBD1 over 5 matching bases. The sequence derives from a man in his thirties or forties with type 1 diabetes. The sample taken for sequencing was naive CD4+ T cells from blood. This specimen's cell subset or site label, per the study, means: true naive CD4+ T cells. The CDR3 region reads CAWRPEGRDYGYTF. In nucleotides, the sequence is TGTGCCTGGAGGCCCGAGGGGAGAGACTATGGCTACACCTTC.